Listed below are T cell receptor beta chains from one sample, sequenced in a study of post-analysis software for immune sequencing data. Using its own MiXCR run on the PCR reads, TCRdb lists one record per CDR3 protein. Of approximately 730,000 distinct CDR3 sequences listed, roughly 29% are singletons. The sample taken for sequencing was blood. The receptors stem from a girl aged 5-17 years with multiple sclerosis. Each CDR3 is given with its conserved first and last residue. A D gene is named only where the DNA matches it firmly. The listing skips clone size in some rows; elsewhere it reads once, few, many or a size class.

CDR3aa: CASSTPDGNNEQFF
CDR3nt: TGCGCCAGCAGTACACCGGACGGCAACAATGAGCAGTTCTTC
j_gene: TRBJ2-1
v_gene: TRBV5-1
abundance: few
d_gene: .

CDR3aa: CASSQLGFYTF
CDR3nt: TGTGCCAGCAGCCAATTGGGGTTTTACACCTTC
j_gene: TRBJ1-2
v_gene: TRBV14
abundance: few
d_gene: .

CDR3aa: CASSQEKMWLPHF
CDR3nt: TGCGCCAGCAGCCAAGAAAAAATGTGGCTTCCCCACTTT
j_gene: TRBJ1-6
v_gene: TRBV4-1
abundance: .
d_gene: .

CDR3aa: CASSRTFSNQPQHF
CDR3nt: TGTGCCAGCAGTAGGACATTCAGCAATCAGCCCCAGCATTTT
j_gene: TRBJ1-5
v_gene: TRBV6-1
abundance: few
d_gene: .

CDR3aa: CASSWSDTQYF
CDR3nt: TGTGCCAGCAGTTGGTCCGATACGCAGTATTTT
j_gene: TRBJ2-3
v_gene: TRBV28
abundance: many
d_gene: .

CDR3aa: CASRFAWDRIFYEQYF
CDR3nt: TGCGCCAGCCGGTTCGCTTGGGACAGGATATTCTACGAGCAGTACTTC
j_gene: TRBJ2-7
v_gene: TRBV5-1
abundance: few
d_gene: TRBD1

CDR3aa: CSALQGPMNTEAFF
CDR3nt: TGCAGCGCTCTACAGGGGCCGATGAACACTGAAGCTTTCTTT
j_gene: TRBJ1-1
v_gene: TRBV29-1
abundance: .
d_gene: TRBD1

CDR3aa: CASSAPSDEQYF
CDR3nt: TGTGCCAGCAGTGCTCCTTCGGACGAGCAGTACTTC
j_gene: TRBJ2-7
v_gene: TRBV28
abundance: many
d_gene: .

CDR3aa: CASSYYRNNNSPLHF
CDR3nt: TGTGCCAGCAGTTATTATAGGAACAATAATTCACCCCTCCACTTT
j_gene: TRBJ1-6
v_gene: TRBV6-5
abundance: .
d_gene: .

CDR3aa: CASSTSDLSQETQYF
CDR3nt: TGTGCCAGCAGCACCTCGGATCTTAGCCAAGAGACCCAGTACTTC
j_gene: TRBJ2-5
v_gene: TRBV7-8
abundance: .
d_gene: .

CDR3aa: CASSERPSNQPQHF
CDR3nt: TGTGCCAGCAGTGAGAGACCGAGCAATCAGCCCCAGCATTTT
j_gene: TRBJ1-5
v_gene: TRBV27
abundance: few
d_gene: .

CDR3aa: CASSFRRVGDTQYF
CDR3nt: TGTGCCAGCAGTTTTCGCAGGGTCGGAGATACGCAGTATTTT
j_gene: TRBJ2-3
v_gene: TRBV12-3/TRBV12-4
abundance: .
d_gene: .

CDR3aa: CSVEILMVETQYF
CDR3nt: TGCAGCGTTGAAATTTTGATGGTGGAGACCCAGTACTTC
j_gene: TRBJ2-5
v_gene: TRBV29-1
abundance: few
d_gene: .

CDR3aa: CASSSPIASFYGYTF
CDR3nt: TGTGCCAGCAGCTCCCCAATAGCCTCCTTTTATGGCTACACCTTC
j_gene: TRBJ1-2
v_gene: TRBV9
abundance: .
d_gene: .

CDR3aa: CASSPQEYGYTF
CDR3nt: TGTGCCAGCAGTCCACAGGAATATGGCTACACCTTC
j_gene: TRBJ1-2
v_gene: TRBV6-6
abundance: .
d_gene: .

CDR3aa: CATSDETGLLLYEQYF
CDR3nt: TGTGCCACCAGTGATGAGACAGGACTACTCCTCTACGAGCAGTACTTC
j_gene: TRBJ2-7
v_gene: TRBV24-1
abundance: few
d_gene: .

CDR3aa: CASSYSRARTGELFF
CDR3nt: TGTGCCAGCAGTTACTCGAGGGCGCGCACCGGGGAGCTGTTTTTT
j_gene: TRBJ2-2
v_gene: TRBV6-5
abundance: .
d_gene: .

CDR3aa: CSVGSGRNYGYTF
CDR3nt: TGCAGTGTTGGGTCAGGACGGAACTATGGCTACACCTTC
j_gene: TRBJ1-2
v_gene: TRBV20-1
abundance: .
d_gene: .

CDR3aa: CASSLQGQALYGYTF
CDR3nt: TGTGCCAGCAGCTTACAGGGTCAGGCCCTCTATGGCTACACCTTC
j_gene: TRBJ1-2
v_gene: TRBV5-4
abundance: few
d_gene: .

CDR3aa: CASSPRTSRPETQYF
CDR3nt: TGTGCCAGCAGCCCGCGGACTAGCCGACCGGAGACCCAGTACTTC
j_gene: TRBJ2-5
v_gene: TRBV3-1
abundance: .
d_gene: TRBD2

CDR3aa: CASTFGGTGQIYEQYF
CDR3nt: TGTGCCAGCACCTTCGGGGGGACCGGACAGATCTACGAGCAGTACTTC
j_gene: TRBJ2-7
v_gene: TRBV6-2/TRBV6-3
abundance: .
d_gene: .

CDR3aa: CASSIAGQGSSGANVLTF
CDR3nt: TGTGCCAGCTCAATCGCGGGACAGGGAAGCTCTGGGGCCAACGTCCTGACTTTC
j_gene: TRBJ2-6
v_gene: TRBV18
abundance: few
d_gene: TRBD1

CDR3aa: CSAREASLGDTQYF
CDR3nt: TGCAGTGCTAGAGAGGCTAGCCTTGGAGATACGCAGTATTTT
j_gene: TRBJ2-3
v_gene: TRBV20-1
abundance: .
d_gene: .

CDR3aa: CATSRVPSGGQETQYF
CDR3nt: TGTGCCACCAGCAGAGTCCCCAGCGGGGGACAAGAGACCCAGTACTTC
j_gene: TRBJ2-5
v_gene: TRBV15
abundance: many
d_gene: TRBD2

CDR3aa: CASSLDRWTYNSPLHF
CDR3nt: TGCGCCAGCAGCTTGGATCGATGGACCTATAATTCACCCCTCCACTTT
j_gene: TRBJ1-6
v_gene: TRBV5-1
abundance: .
d_gene: .

CDR3aa: CASSARGAYEQYF
CDR3nt: TGTGCCAGCAGCGCCAGAGGGGCCTACGAGCAGTACTTC
j_gene: TRBJ2-7
v_gene: TRBV9
abundance: few
d_gene: .

CDR3aa: CASSYSGTGYGYTF
CDR3nt: TGTGCCAGCAGTTATTCCGGGACAGGATATGGCTACACCTTC
j_gene: TRBJ1-2
v_gene: TRBV12-3/TRBV12-4
abundance: few
d_gene: TRBD1

CDR3aa: CSARTASNTEAFF
CDR3nt: TGCAGTGCTAGAACGGCCAGTAACACTGAAGCTTTCTTT
j_gene: TRBJ1-1
v_gene: TRBV20-1
abundance: .
d_gene: .

CDR3aa: CASHSRTRESSYNEQFF
CDR3nt: TGTGCCAGCCACTCCCGGACTAGGGAATCCTCCTACAATGAGCAGTTCTTC
j_gene: TRBJ2-1
v_gene: TRBV27
abundance: .
d_gene: TRBD2

CDR3aa: CSAGESSGAHVLTF
CDR3nt: TGCAGCGCGGGGGAGAGCTCTGGGGCCCACGTCCTGACTTTC
j_gene: TRBJ2-6
v_gene: TRBV29-1
abundance: .
d_gene: .

CDR3aa: CASSLALWAVGNEKLFF
CDR3nt: TGTGCCAGCAGCTTAGCCCTTTGGGCAGTAGGAAATGAAAAACTGTTTTTT
j_gene: TRBJ1-4
v_gene: TRBV7-2
abundance: .
d_gene: .

CDR3aa: CASSLADSKEQFF
CDR3nt: TGCGCCAGCAGCTTGGCCGATAGTAAGGAGCAGTTCTTC
j_gene: TRBJ2-1
v_gene: TRBV5-1
abundance: few
d_gene: .

CDR3aa: CASSKGDSPLHF
CDR3nt: TGTGCCAGCTCCAAAGGGGACTCACCCCTCCACTTT
j_gene: TRBJ1-6
v_gene: TRBV6-5
abundance: few
d_gene: .

CDR3aa: CASSSAVRPWGNEQFF
CDR3nt: TGTGCCAGCAGCTCTGCGGTCCGACCTTGGGGCAATGAGCAGTTCTTC
j_gene: TRBJ2-1
v_gene: TRBV7-2
abundance: few
d_gene: .

CDR3aa: CASTSTWGAYEQYF
CDR3nt: TGTGCCAGCACGTCAACCTGGGGGGCCTACGAGCAGTACTTC
j_gene: TRBJ2-7
v_gene: TRBV7-2
abundance: few
d_gene: .

CDR3aa: CSATSSGRQETQYF
CDR3nt: TGCAGTGCTACTTCTTCGGGGAGGCAAGAGACCCAGTACTTC
j_gene: TRBJ2-5
v_gene: TRBV20-1
abundance: many
d_gene: .

CDR3aa: CAINSPAVTGELFF
CDR3nt: TGTGCCATCAACAGCCCGGCGGTTACCGGGGAGCTGTTTTTT
j_gene: TRBJ2-2
v_gene: TRBV10-3
abundance: .
d_gene: .

CDR3aa: CASSLGTGGGLGSPLHF
CDR3nt: TGTGCCAGCAGCCTCGGGACAGGGGGCGGTTTAGGTTCACCCCTCCACTTT
j_gene: TRBJ1-6
v_gene: TRBV3-1
abundance: once
d_gene: TRBD1

CDR3aa: CATSRDGPSGIEQFF
CDR3nt: TGTGCCACCAGCAGAGATGGTCCTAGCGGGATAGAGCAGTTCTTC
j_gene: TRBJ2-1
v_gene: TRBV15
abundance: few
d_gene: TRBD2

CDR3aa: CSARDLRGAGYEQYF
CDR3nt: TGCAGTGCTAGAGATCTTCGGGGGGCGGGCTACGAGCAGTACTTC
j_gene: TRBJ2-7
v_gene: TRBV20-1
abundance: .
d_gene: .

CDR3aa: CASSLAVGALDEQYF
CDR3nt: TGCGCCAGCAGCTTGGCCGTTGGGGCGCTGGACGAGCAGTACTTC
j_gene: TRBJ2-7
v_gene: TRBV5-1
abundance: few
d_gene: .

CDR3aa: CASSLGTGGLNEQFF
CDR3nt: TGTGCCAGCAGCCTTGGGACAGGGGGCCTCAATGAGCAGTTCTTC
j_gene: TRBJ2-1
v_gene: TRBV7-9
abundance: few
d_gene: TRBD1

CDR3aa: CSAVYTSVFGEQYF
CDR3nt: TGCAGTGCTGTATACACTAGCGTCTTTGGCGAGCAGTACTTC
j_gene: TRBJ2-7
v_gene: TRBV20-1
abundance: .
d_gene: TRBD2

CDR3aa: CASSYSPGHGSSGNTIYF
CDR3nt: TGTGCCAGCAGTTACTCACCCGGGCACGGAAGCTCTGGAAACACCATATATTTT
j_gene: TRBJ1-3
v_gene: TRBV6-5
abundance: .
d_gene: .

CDR3aa: CASSQIRGPHSTEAFF
CDR3nt: TGTGCCAGCAGCCAAATACGGGGCCCTCACTCCACTGAAGCTTTCTTT
j_gene: TRBJ1-1
v_gene: TRBV14
abundance: .
d_gene: .

CDR3aa: CSASWTGSTDTQYF
CDR3nt: TGCAGTGCTAGCTGGACAGGATCCACAGATACGCAGTATTTT
j_gene: TRBJ2-3
v_gene: TRBV20-1
abundance: .
d_gene: TRBD1

CDR3aa: CSVESAGGSYTF
CDR3nt: TGCAGCGTTGAGTCGGCCGGGGGTAGCTACACCTTC
j_gene: TRBJ1-2
v_gene: TRBV29-1
abundance: .
d_gene: .

CDR3aa: CSARSGRGEAFF
CDR3nt: TGCAGTGCTAGATCCGGGCGCGGGGAAGCTTTCTTT
j_gene: TRBJ1-1
v_gene: TRBV20-1
abundance: few
d_gene: .

CDR3aa: CSAEPRQLNQPQHF
CDR3nt: TGCAGTGCCGAGCCAAGACAACTCAATCAGCCCCAGCATTTT
j_gene: TRBJ1-5
v_gene: TRBV20-1
abundance: .
d_gene: .

CDR3aa: CASSSGLLTEAFF
CDR3nt: TGTGCCAGCAGCTCGGGACTGCTCACTGAAGCTTTCTTT
j_gene: TRBJ1-1
v_gene: TRBV7-2
abundance: .
d_gene: .

CDR3aa: CASSKRTPLGETQYF
CDR3nt: TGTGCCAGCAGTAAAAGGACACCACTGGGAGAGACCCAGTACTTC
j_gene: TRBJ2-5
v_gene: TRBV6-5
abundance: .
d_gene: .